This paragraph reports one TCR beta chain. No cognate antigen has been identified for it. Qualities for individual bases were not recorded, and no much larger clone is one base off. As encoded in the germline V gene (reference sequence), CDR1 is SEHNR while CDR2 is FQNEAQ. Ends trimmed: V by 1 base, J by 3 bases; bases unmatched to a gene: 6. Counted from cysteine to phenylalanine, this CDR3 has 16 amino acids. This entry keeps only the CDR3 DNA: 48 bases, framed from base 1. One collaborating source in Seattle enrolled patients during active infection and followed them longitudinally through the course of disease. Collaborating institutions collected whole blood in K2EDTA tubes following their own protocols. For TCRbeta analysis, collaborators shipped samples in one of three forms: frozen whole blood, isolated PBMCs, or DNA extracted from either of those sample types. TCRbeta CDR3 regions were amplified from genomic DNA by means of the immunoSEQ Assay, a bias-controlled multiplex PCR. The paper's data handling went like this. The number of nucleated cells in each sample was estimated from the amplification of reference gene primers within the assay. Sequence reads were collapsed and filtered to measure the absolute abundance of every unique TCRbeta CDR3 rearrangement. For each sample, productive Simpson clonality was calculated by taking the square root of Simpson's diversity index across productive rearrangements. The source is immuneACCESS, and TCRdb retained only in-frame sequences with V and J called. Part of the clones is not carried over; for the studies checked, unresolved V genes explain less than half of this, and the remainder is unexplained. V and J calls and clone size follow that table, whereas D and trimming were derived from the DNA. Across this sample there are 20,000 to 30,000 clones, with roughly 77% seen only once. 2.5% of the sample lies in the top ten.

This sample stems from a study of blood T cell repertoires in COVID-19 (dated by TCRdb to about 2020). For the wider study: Collaborator samples came from the United States, Italy and Spain and covered acute and convalescent phases of COVID-19. The prospective study material was composed of cDNA or gDNA derived from T cells, B-cell-depleted T cells, or PBMCs. Subjects who had been exposed to COVID-19, were actively infected with it, or had recovered from it provided the deeply sampled blood TCRbeta repertoires that made up the dataset. The repertoires were made available in a free public database intended to serve as a resource for research on the immune response to SARS-CoV-2. The samples were drawn from the first 160 participants of the ongoing ImmuneRACE study and from 950 to 1,500 subjects provided by 6 global collaborators. A de-identified subject ID, COVID-19 status, age in years and sex were almost always included in the sample metadata. Where HLA class I and class II types were available, the types were taken from metadata supplied by the sample provider, not from assay-based typing. Study-level results and caveats: The amount of clinical and demographic metadata varied by source and participant and was provided uncurated.

The rearrangement combines TRBV7-9 with TRBJ1-2; TRBD1 matches 9 bases in the middle. The receptor was derived from a woman in her 70s with COVID-19, enrolled during active disease. The sample consisted of peripheral blood. CDR3 sequence: CASSLVFGQGYYGYTF. The DNA sequence reads TGTGCCAGCAGCTTAGTATTCGGACAGGGGTACTATGGCTACACCTTC. Here the CDR3 is joined to the reference TRBV7-9 and TRBJ1-2 genes, and the full variable domain is: DTGVSQNPRHKITKRGQNVTFRCDPISEHNRLYWYRQTLGQGPEFLTYFQNEAQLEKSRLLSDRFSAERPKGSFSTLEIQRTEQGDSAMYLCASSLVFGQGYYGYTFGSGTRLTVV.